This T cell receptor beta chain was identified in a study of beta chain features in type 1 diabetes. Concerning this clone: The target antigen is unknown.

Expressed TCRB transcripts were sequenced because the entire RNA isolate underwent reverse transcription. Measured with immunoSEQ multiplex PCR; TCRdb has only the in-frame clones, and not every one. This table has 200,000 to 300,000 clones, under 13% appearing once. Germline CDR1 reads LGHNA; CDR2 reads YSLEER. This CDR3 region has 14 residues. V lost 0 bases to trimming and J lost 3 bases, with 9 bases between them. Study-wide points: Moderate but significant shortening of TCRB CDR3s was recorded in all four CD4+ subsets from Type 1 diabetes patients.

This receptor was identified in a man aged 30 to 39 with type 1 diabetes. Sequencing was performed on naive CD4+ T cells from blood. The chain has TRBV4-3 and TRBJ2-7; no firm D call. CDR3 protein: CASSQDSGYYEQYF. In DNA form, the CDR3 reads TGCGCCAGCAGCCAAGATTCCGGGTACTACGAGCAGTACTTC.